This TCR beta chain comes out of a study of blood T cell repertoires in COVID-19. About the study: Specimens from acute and convalescent COVID-19 originated in the United States, Italy and Spain. Nucleic acid was either cDNA or gDNA, and it came from T cells, B-cell-depleted T cells, or PBMCs.

The CDR3 extends over 16 amino acids. From germline, CDR1 is MGHRA and CDR2 YSYEKL. V lost 4 bases, J lost 1 base, and 7 bases stayed unmatched. Per the study methods: From reference gene primer amplification, estimates of nucleated cell counts were derived. The assay was immunoSEQ multiplex PCR, and TCRdb's table has in-frame clones only and misses some. That table is the source of V, J and clone size, and D and trimming were worked out from the DNA. The top ten clones hold under 9% of a sample with roughly 43,000 clones, 86% of them seen once. The rearrangement joins TRBV4-1 to TRBJ1-1, with 9 bases aligning to TRBD1. Sequencing was carried out using peripheral blood. The source of this sequence is a man aged 55-75 years with active COVID-19. The CDR3 bases are TGCGCCAGCAGCCGATTGGGACAGGGTTCGAACACTGAAGCTTTCTTT. It translates to CASSRLGQGSNTEAFF.